A selection of T cell receptor beta chains follows, all from one sample in a study of cytomegalovirus exposure and HLA in healthy donors. Generated by immunoSEQ multiplex PCR, the TCRdb table keeps only in-frame clones and is missing some. The repertoire holds approximately 100,000 clones, with more than 60% as singletons. The sample was PBMCs. The receptors derive from a man younger than 35 in good health and CMV-seropositive. CDR3s include the opening cysteine and the closing phenylalanine or tryptophan. Fields, in order: V gene, clone size, J gene, CDR3 protein. Clone size appears in some rows only: once, few, many, or a class for an expanded clone.

>TRBV28|NA|TRBJ2-1
CASSSVYNEQFF
>TRBV27|NA|TRBJ2-5
CASSFSGIQETQYF
>TRBV6-1|NA|TRBJ2-3
CATKLAGGVDTQYF
>TRBV7-9|NA|TRBJ1-1
CASSSYNSGLDEAFF
>TRBV18|NA|TRBJ2-7
CASSPPGQGVNEQYF
>TRBV30|NA|TRBJ1-4
CAWSLGGGNEKLFF
>TRBV30|NA|TRBJ1-5
CAWNAGSLNQPQHF
>TRBV7-6|NA|TRBJ2-5
CASSPLAGGLETQYF
>TRBV6-5|few|TRBJ2-7
CATRTGDMYEQYF
>TRBV19|NA|TRBJ2-1
CASSIFSVYNEQFF
>TRBV30|NA|TRBJ2-7
CAWSVWTGGYEQYF
>TRBV6-5|once|TRBJ1-2
CATTDIYGYTF
>TRBV5-1|once|TRBJ2-2
CASSSLPNGGAGELFF
>TRBV18|few|TRBJ2-7
CASSQGQYEQYF
>TRBV5-1|few|TRBJ2-1
CASSVEGLAGLEQFF
>TRBV19|NA|TRBJ2-7
CASSIRTVSYEQYF
>TRBV11-2|NA|TRBJ1-1
CASSERDSLNTEAFF
>TRBV27|NA|TRBJ2-4
CASSTTRTGDIQYF
>TRBV7-9|NA|TRBJ1-1
CASSLADRGQFGEAFF
>TRBV9|once|TRBJ2-5
CASSRTGGVGETQYF
>TRBV18|NA|TRBJ1-5
CASSPGTGSQPQHF
>TRBV5-4|NA|TRBJ2-2
CASSPWNTGELFF
>TRBV5-6|NA|TRBJ1-4
CTSSPADSLTNEKLFF
>TRBV7-3|NA|TRBJ2-6
CASSLRQTGANVLTF
>TRBV18|NA|TRBJ1-1
CASPPDRNTEAFF
>TRBV5-6|NA|TRBJ2-5
CASSRQGAEYF
>TRBV2|NA|TRBJ2-1
CASILPGLAALEQFF
>TRBV15|NA|TRBJ1-2
CATSRDQGGMNGYTF
>TRBV19|NA|TRBJ1-1
CASSIGGDRRDTEAFF
>TRBV19|once|TRBJ2-7
CASSMLAGVYEQYF
>TRBV11-2|NA|TRBJ2-7
CASSSPGGVHEQYF
>TRBV5-1|NA|TRBJ2-2
CASTRTSTGGTGELFF
>TRBV5-1|NA|TRBJ1-1
CASSYQGQGRWNTEAFF
>TRBV21-1|NA|TRBJ1-5
CASNILPAGVQPQHF